The 20 T cell receptor beta chains below were found in one sample sequenced in a study of response to subunit inactivated influenza vaccine. A single record per CDR3 protein comes from TCRdb applying MiXCR to the RT-PCR reads. The sample has about half a million distinct CDR3 sequences, 7.6% seen once; the top ten hold 10% to 15%. The specimen comprised PBMCs from blood, sampled around 25 months after vaccination. All receptors derive from a man between 50 and 75 years old who received an inactivated influenza vaccine.

This clonotype has only a few counts. The chain is built from TRBV28 and TRBJ2-3, with 11 positions matching TRBD2. The CDR3 has 17 amino acids. In germline, CDR1 is MDHEN, CDR2 SYDVKM. The J segment lost 0 bases and the V segment lost 6 bases, leaving 8 bases of the junction unmatched. The DNA for the CDR3 is TGTGCCAGCAGCCAGCCGGGACTAGCGGCTAGCACAGATACGCAGTATTTT. This translates into CASSQPGLAASTDTQYF.

This clonotype was picked up a small number of times. The chain joins TRBV20-1 to TRBJ2-7; TRBD1 matches at 8 bases. V lost 3 bases, J lost 3 bases, and 7 bases stayed unmatched. The CDR3 covers 14 residues. CDR1 is DFQATT, CDR2 SNEGSKA, per germline (reference sequence). This CDR3 reads CSARSRQGIYEQYF. The CDR3 DNA is TGCAGTGCTAGGAGTCGACAGGGGATCTACGAGCAGTACTTC.

The chain uses TRBV12-3 or TRBV12-4 and TRBJ1-2; 10 nucleotides match TRBD1. The CDR3 length is 13 residues. J lost 8 bases, V lost 7 bases, and 7 bases had no gene match. The CDR3 sequence: CASIRTGGGGYTF. CDR3 sequence (DNA): TGTGCCAGCATCAGGACAGGGGGAGGCGGCTACACCTTC.

This clonotype was seen a few times. The CDR3 reads CASSLFGGRNIQYF. CDR3 nucleotides: TGTGCCAGCAGTTTATTTGGGGGCCGGAACATTCAGTACTTC. This chain joins TRBV28 and TRBJ2-4; weak D call: TRBD1 (6 bases). Trimming stripped 1 base from V and 7 bases from J, with 11 bases between. Germline values: CDR1 MDHEN, CDR2 SYDVKM. This CDR3 has 14 residues.

V usage is TRBV3-1 and J usage is TRBJ2-7; 10 positions agree with TRBD1. The V segment lost 4 bases and the J segment 4 bases; nucleotides outside the gene matches: 13. Germline values: CDR1 LGHDT, CDR2 YNNKEL (reference sequence). CDR3 length: 17 amino acids. CDR3 residues: CASSPTRGTGVPYEQYF. The CDR3 bases are TGTGCCAGCAGCCCAACGAGGGGGACAGGGGTTCCTTACGAGCAGTACTTC.

This clonotype was seen a few times. The gene calls are TRBV6-2 or TRBV6-3 and TRBJ2-1; no firm D call. CDR1 is MNHEY and CDR2 is SVGEGT in the germline V gene. The V end was cut by 2 bases, the J end by 1 base, with 6 bases between. This CDR3 is built from 14 residues. CDR3 in DNA: TGTGCCAGCAGTTACGAACCTTCCTACAATGAGCAGTTCTTC. Protein sequence: CASSYEPSYNEQFF.

This clonotype was seen a few times. V usage is TRBV5-1 and J usage is TRBJ2-1, with 7 bases fitting TRBD2. The junction had 6 bases not matched to a gene; V was cut back by 4 bases and J by 8 bases. Germline loops: CDR1 SGHRS, CDR2 YFSETQ. The CDR3 spans 13 residues. This CDR3 is CASSQTSVDEQFF. CDR3 nucleotide sequence: TGCGCCAGCAGCCAAACTAGCGTCGATGAGCAGTTCTTC.

This clonotype was observed a few times. V gene TRBV18 combines with J gene TRBJ2-5; D not certain. The germline V gene encodes CDR1 KGHSH and CDR2 LQKENI. Trimming stripped 3 bases from V and 5 bases from J, with 10 bases between. This CDR3 spans 13 amino acids. The CDR3 here is CASSPPSSETQYF. In DNA form, the CDR3 reads TGTGCCAGCTCACCCCCATCCTCGGAGACCCAGTACTTC.

This clonotype was observed a few times. J is TRBJ1-1 and V is TRBV20-1; 8 bases agree with TRBD1. The germline CDR1 and CDR2 sequences are DFQATT and SNEGSKA (reference sequence). The V and J ends lost 2 bases and 4 bases, in that order; junction bases with no gene match: 9. This CDR3 spans 15 amino acids. CDR3 nucleotides: TGCAGTGCTAGACTGACAGGGGAGGTTAGCACTGAAGCTTTCTTT. Residues: CSARLTGEVSTEAFF.

The CDR3 nucleotides are TGTGCCACCAGTGATCTTCACAGTCCCGGGACATCTTACGAGCAGTACTTC. It translates to CATSDLHSPGTSYEQYF. The V call is TRBV24-1, the J call TRBJ2-7, with TRBD1 as a possible D gene (6 bases). The germline gives CDR1 KGHDR, CDR2 SFDVKD. This CDR3 spans 17 amino acids. V lost 3 bases to trimming and J lost 4 bases, with 21 bases between them.

Ten or more counts support this clonotype. This chain links TRBV4-3 with TRBJ2-1, with 11 bases matching TRBD2. Unmatched junction bases numbered 11, after V lost 3 bases and J lost 4 bases. The CDR3 covers 18 residues. The germline V gene has CDR1 LGHNA and CDR2 YSLEER. DNA of the CDR3: TGCGCCAGCAGCCAGGTCCTAGCGGGGGGATCCTTATACAATGAGCAGTTCTTC. Amino acid sequence: CASSQVLAGGSLYNEQFF.

The rearrangement links TRBV12-3 or TRBV12-4 to TRBJ1-5; D perhaps matches TRBD1 (5 bases). The V and J ends lost 4 bases and 7 bases respectively, with 11 bases between them. The CDR3 covers 13 residues. The DNA of the CDR3 is TGTGCCAGCAGTTCAGGGTGGTTGCAGCCCCAGCATTTT. Translation: CASSSGWLQPQHF.

This clonotype has only a few counts. The chain's CDR3 is CAISETGAPEQYF. CDR3 coding DNA: TGTGCCATCAGTGAGACAGGGGCCCCCGAGCAGTACTTC. This sequence joins TRBV10-3 and TRBJ2-7; 7 bases fit TRBD1. The CDR3 is 13 residues long. Trimming cost V 2 bases and J 6 bases; bases outside gene matches: 4. Germline V CDR1 and CDR2: ENHRY, SYGVKD.

This clonotype was counted between two and nine times. The chain combines TRBV6-5 with TRBJ2-5; D might be TRBD1 (6 bases). This CDR3 has 15 residues. Trimming cost V 2 bases and J 9 bases, with 19 bases left between them. Germline CDR1 reads MNHEY; CDR2 reads SVGAGI. In DNA form, the CDR3 reads TGTGCCAGCAGTTACGAGGCTCCGCAGGGGAGCTCCCAGTACTTC. This sequence encodes CASSYEAPQGSSQYF.

This clonotype has just a few counts. An end of the junction differs from the germline gene, which may be a read error. The chain carries TRBV7-7 and TRBJ2-5, with TRBD2 as a possible D gene (6 bases). The germline V gene encodes CDR1 SSHAT and CDR2 FNYEAQ (reference sequence). This CDR3 contains 16 residues. The CDR3 DNA sequence: TGTGCTAGCAGCGCCTTTCTTAGCGGCTCCCAAGAGACCCAGTACTTC. The encoded protein is CASSAFLSGSQETQYF.

This clonotype was detected many times. J is TRBJ2-1 and V is TRBV20-1; 11 bases line up with TRBD2. Germline V lookup: CDR1 DFQATT, CDR2 SNEGSKA (reference sequence). This CDR3 has 17 residues. V was clipped by 7 bases and J by 0 bases; unmatched bases: 11. DNA of the CDR3: TGCAGTGTAACTAGCGGGAGCTTTTTGAGCTCCTACAATGAGCAGTTCTTC. It codes for CSVTSGSFLSSYNEQFF.

This clonotype turned up a few times. The V call is TRBV27, the J call TRBJ1-6; D gene unclear. V was clipped by 3 bases and J by 10 bases, with 7 bases between them. Germline assignment: CDR1 MNHEY and CDR2 SMNVEV (reference sequence). The CDR3 loop spans 12 amino acids. The CDR3 is CASSFSTSPLHF. The CDR3 nucleotides are TGTGCCAGCAGTTTCTCGACCTCACCCCTCCACTTT.

The chain joins TRBV20-1 to TRBJ2-5; tentative D call: TRBD1 (5 bases). CDR3 length: 15 amino acids. V was cut by 6 bases and J by 0 bases, with 17 bases left in between. Germline CDR1 is DFQATT and CDR2 is SNEGSKA (reference sequence). The CDR3 loop reads CSARRQRLNQETQYF. The CDR3 DNA is TGCAGTGCCCGAAGACAGAGATTAAACCAAGAGACCCAGTACTTC.

This clonotype has ten or more counts. An end of the junction differs from the germline gene, which may be a read error. This chain connects TRBV3-1 to TRBJ1-1; the D gene is possibly TRBD1 (5 bases). This CDR3 contains 12 residues. The germline gives CDR1 LGHDT, CDR2 YNNKEL (reference sequence). The CDR3 is CTSSQGVTEAFF. The CDR3 nucleotides read TGTACCAGCAGCCAAGGGGTCACTGAAGCTTTCTTT. Drawing the rest from reference TRBV3-1 and TRBJ1-1, the complete variable domain is DTAVSQTPKYLVTQMGNDKSIKCEQNLGHDTMYWYKQDSKKFLKIMFSYNNKELIINETVPNRFSPKSPDKAHLNLHINSLELGDSAVYFCTSSQGVTEAFFGQGTRLTVV.

This clonotype was seen only a few times. The V and J genes are TRBV14 and TRBJ2-7, with TRBD1 as a possible D gene (5 bases). The CDR3 consists of 15 residues. Germline CDR1 and CDR2: SGHDN and FVKESK. The germline V and J ends were trimmed by 3 bases and 5 bases, with 17 bases remaining between them. This CDR3 is CASSQTSRWGHEQYF. In DNA, the CDR3 is TGTGCCAGCAGCCAGACTTCACGATGGGGCCACGAGCAGTACTTC.